This TCR beta chain originates from a study of Graves' ophthalmopathy and Graves' hyperthyroidism (dated by TCRdb to 2017 to 2018). The study in broad terms: Peripheral blood was collected at initial diagnosis, before any treatment. The study used TCR beta repertoire signatures to distinguish Graves' ophthalmopathy from Graves' hyperthyroidism and to predict progression to ophthalmopathy. In total, around 140 blood samples were TCR-sequenced: approximately 42 ophthalmopathy, under 80 hyperthyroidism and approximately 17 hyperthyroidism-to-ophthalmopathy patients. To explore V-J signatures that separate ophthalmopathy from hyperthyroidism, a discovery set of approximately 100 patients was enrolled, consisting of about 45 with ophthalmopathy and approximately 60 with stable hyperthyroidism. The independent validation cohort included under 20 hyperthyroidism patients plus 17 patients who later progressed from hyperthyroidism to ophthalmopathy. In more than five hyperthyroidism patients, the T-cell repertoires found in thyroid tissue were compared with those found in blood. Following sampling, methimazole starting at 30 mg daily was administered to hyperthyroidism patients, and high-dose intravenous methylprednisolone was administered to ophthalmopathy patients.

Findings and caveats that apply to the study as a whole: In validation, the model predicted ophthalmopathy progression with more than 70% sensitivity and approximately 78% specificity; roughly 11 predicted patients were CT-confirmed with GO in a median of about 6.2 months. No statistical method was used to set the sample size in advance, and the investigators knew which group each participant was assigned to. In cross-validation, the 13-signature model distinguished ophthalmopathy from stable hyperthyroidism with approximately 88% sensitivity and 81.08% specificity, and in the test set the corresponding values were approximately 80% and 75%. Most expanded thyroid clonotypes with a frequency above 0.001 also appeared in blood, which suggests that blood repertoires may reflect the immune response in the thyroid.

Ophthalmopathy patients were characterized by moderately to severely active disease, a Clinical Activity Score of at least 3, a NOSPECS grade of at least 4, and a disease duration under 3 months. Patients were excluded if they had other autoimmune diseases, uncontrolled infections, pregnancy or lactation. Clinical symptoms, serum thyroxine, TRAb, thyroid ultrasound and orbital computed tomography formed the basis of the diagnosis. Ficoll-Paque density gradient centrifugation was used to isolate PBMCs from 9.5 to 10 ml of fresh peripheral blood. Trizol reagent was used to extract the total RNA, and its quality was then checked on an Agilent 2100 Bioanalyzer. This clonotype was detected many times. Its antigen has not been determined. No qualities accompany the bases; no much larger clone lies one base away. TCR beta CDR3 regions were amplified from RNA transcripts for repertoire sequencing. A first-round RT-PCR used HTBI primers with the Qiagen OneStep RT-PCR kit, followed by a second-round multiplex PCR, size selection and purification. The libraries underwent paired-end sequencing with 100 bp reads on an Illumina HiSeq2000. Per the authors' processing: SOAPnuke was used to process the reads, throwing out any read that had adapters, had uncalled bases, had a mean Phred below 15, or lacked an exact constant-primer or identifier match. COPE v1.2.5 was used to merge high-quality paired reads. Clonotypes were defined as unique nucleotide sequences and were aligned to IMGT TRB V, D and J references using MiTCR v1.1. Only V-J combinations with frequency above 0.0001 were analysed, covering around 99% of repertoires. A TCR clonal expansion and chaos score per V-J combination was defined as the ratio of F50 clonal expansion to chaos observed in the TCRdist matrix. Features were reduced by Welch's t-statistics and random forest to around 14 V-J combinations, which fed a naive Bayes classifier. The Morisita-Horn index was used to measure how similar the thyroid and blood repertoires were. The raw public reads went through TCRdb reprocessing: fastp at Q25, MiXCR clone calling, in-frame beta chains kept. Rows with one shared CDR3 protein collapse into an entry with the most common genes and DNA. The V and J calls and clone size come from TCRdb's table, not from the authors' own analysis. This sample is represented by about 58,000 distinct CDR3 sequences; roughly half of them were singletons. Clones ranked in the top ten supply about 4.9% of the sample.

The CDR3 covers 15 residues, taking in both the cysteine and the phenylalanine. CDR3 DNA only is kept here, 45 bases in frame from base 1. For this chain, trimming is 4 bases at the V end and 14 bases at the J end, and the number of junction bases without a gene match is 14. The germline V gene (reference sequence) provides CDR1 SGHKS and CDR2 YYEKEE. The sequence was obtained from an adult woman with Graves' ophthalmopathy. Sequenced sample: peripheral blood. The V and J segments used are TRBV5-5 and TRBJ1-6; 8 central bases correspond to TRBD1. The nucleotides read TGTGCCAGCAGCCTACCGGGACAGGCGGGGGAGTCCCTCCACTTT. Protein translation: CASSLPGQAGESLHF.